A single sample gave rise to the 8 T cell receptor beta chains below, sequenced in a study of OX40 agonist ivuxolimab in advanced cancers. The table came from immunoSEQ multiplex PCR; TCRdb's copy has only in-frame clones and leaves some out. The data show fewer than 90,000 clones, just over 85% seen once. Sequenced material: CD4+ or CD8+ T cells sorted from blood, taken in a trial of the OX40 agonist ivuxolimab. These receptors were taken from an adult with an advanced solid tumor such as melanoma, head and neck, liver or kidney cancer.

The chain uses TRBV2 and TRBJ2-5, with 9 bases aligning to TRBD1. V trimming: 6 bases; J trimming: 2 bases; junction bases outside the gene matches: 10. Per germline, CDR1 SNHLY and CDR2 FYNNEI. The CDR3 sequence is 16 residues long. The CDR3, as DNA: TGTGCCAGCAGGTTACTCACAGGGGGCGGACAAGAGACCCAGTACTTC. Its protein is CASRLLTGGGQETQYF.

The chain is built from TRBV5-1 and TRBJ2-7; 9 positions match TRBD1. This CDR3 spans 15 amino acids. Per germline, CDR1 SGHRS and CDR2 YFSETQ. Trimming took 4 bases from V and 5 from J; bases not matched to a gene: 10. CDR3 sequence: CASSLKPGQGDEQYF. The CDR3 DNA sequence: TGCGCCAGCAGCCTGAAACCGGGACAGGGAGACGAGCAGTACTTC.

This clone has a single count. This chain links TRBV28 with TRBJ2-7; a weak D match, TRBD2 (5 bases). The CDR3 loop spans 15 amino acids. V lost 4 bases to trimming and J lost 3 bases, with 16 bases between them. Per the germline V gene, CDR1 is MDHEN and CDR2 is SYDVKM. CDR3 coding DNA: TGTGCCAGCAGTTCAGGTGCGGCCAGCGGCTACGAGCAGTACTTC. Its translation is CASSSGAASGYEQYF.

The rearrangement joins TRBV2 to TRBJ2-4; D is possibly TRBD1 or TRBD2 (6 bases each). Trimming removed 2 bases at V and 8 bases at J, with 10 bases between. This CDR3 region has 13 residues. Germline lookup yields CDR1 SNHLY and CDR2 FYNNEI. The CDR3 protein is CASSENREDIQYF. Written as DNA, the CDR3 is TGTGCCAGCAGTGAAAACAGGGAGGACATTCAGTACTTC.

V gene TRBV5-5 combines with J gene TRBJ2-3; D unclear. Germline V CDR1 and CDR2: SGHKS, YYEKEE (reference sequence). V was trimmed by 0 bases and J by 1 base, leaving 12 bases between them. CDR3 length: 16 residues. The CDR3 nucleotides read TGTGCCAGCAGCTTGGAGGACCCCCCGGGCACAGATACGCAGTATTTT. Amino acid sequence: CASSLEDPPGTDTQYF.

This CDR3 is CASSIGSGGTKDTEAFF. For the CDR3, the DNA is TGTGCCAGTAGTATAGGATCAGGAGGTACTAAGGACACTGAAGCTTTCTTT. The chain recombines TRBV19 with TRBJ1-1; no clear D gene. Germline assignment: CDR1 LNHDA and CDR2 SQIVND (reference sequence). Trimming took 1 base from V and 3 from J, leaving 18 bases between them. The CDR3 totals 17 residues.

CDR3 DNA sequence: TGCGCCAGCAGCTTGGCGGGACGCACAGATACGCAGTATTTT. Translating gives CASSLAGRTDTQYF. The V gene is TRBV5-1, the J gene TRBJ2-3; D tentatively reads TRBD1 or TRBD2 (5 bases each). The CDR3 is 14 amino acids. Germline V gene lookup returns CDR1 SGHRS and CDR2 YFSETQ. The V end was cut by 0 bases, the J end by 1 base, with 6 bases between.

The chain recombines TRBV28 with TRBJ1-2, with D perhaps TRBD1 (6 bases). This CDR3 contains 12 residues. Germline CDR1 reads MDHEN; CDR2 reads SYDVKM. Trimming left V 6 bases short and J 5 bases short, with 10 bases between. The CDR3 is CASSWRGYGYTF. CDR3 sequence (DNA): TGTGCCAGCAGCTGGAGGGGGTATGGCTACACCTTC.